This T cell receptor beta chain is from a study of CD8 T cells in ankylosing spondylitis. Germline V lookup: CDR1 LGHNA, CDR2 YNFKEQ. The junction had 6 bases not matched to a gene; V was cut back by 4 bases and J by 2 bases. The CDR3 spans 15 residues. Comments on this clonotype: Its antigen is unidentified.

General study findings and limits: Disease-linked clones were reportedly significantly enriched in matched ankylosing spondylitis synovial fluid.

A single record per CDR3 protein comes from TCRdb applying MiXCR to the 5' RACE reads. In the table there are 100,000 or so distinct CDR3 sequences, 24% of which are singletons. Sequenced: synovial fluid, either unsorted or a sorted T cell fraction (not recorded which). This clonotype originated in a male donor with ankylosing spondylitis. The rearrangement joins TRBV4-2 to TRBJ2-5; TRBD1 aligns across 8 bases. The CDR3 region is CASSLLDREQETQYF. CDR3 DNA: TGTGCCAGCAGCCTCTTGGACAGGGAGCAAGAGACCCAGTACTTC.